This T cell receptor (beta chain) was recorded in a study of T cell responses to AZD1222 COVID-19 vaccine. This table comes from immunoSEQ multiplex PCR, and its TCRdb copy is limited to in-frame clones, with some not included. The sample records about 39,000 clones, about 91% being singletons. The germline V and J ends were trimmed by 3 bases and 4 bases, with 16 bases remaining between them. The CDR3 covers 15 residues. CDR1 and CDR2 from the germline V gene are SGDLS and YYNGEE. Specimen: peripheral blood, collected 28 days after the second AZD1222 dose. This TCR was sampled from an adult who received the AZD1222 COVID-19 vaccine. The chain uses TRBV9 and TRBJ1-1; D is perhaps TRBD1 (6 bases). The CDR3 here is CASSGGKTGLTEAFF. The CDR3 DNA reads as TGTGCCAGCAGCGGTGGGAAAACAGGGCTCACTGAAGCTTTCTTT.